This T cell receptor (beta chain) was obtained from a study of control samples from healthy donors and cancer patients. The CDR3 is 15 residues long. Germline V CDR1 and CDR2: SGHTA, FQGTGA. V lost 2 bases, J lost 9 bases, and 9 bases stayed unmatched. Sequencing was performed with immunoSEQ multiplex PCR; in TCRdb, only in-frame clones are kept and a portion is missing. Altogether about 100,000 clones are present, 92% being singletons, with the ten largest covering less than 3.5%. The material sequenced was blood. The V and J genes are TRBV7-3 and TRBJ2-1; TRBD2 aligns across 8 bases. The clonotype was recovered from a human donor in good health. The donor label of this sample is uncertain. In DNA, the CDR3 is TGTGCCAGCAGCTTACGACTAGCGCGGTACGGTGAGCAGTTCTTC. It codes for CASSLRLARYGEQFF.